The 18 T cell receptor beta chains given below trace back to one sample, sequenced in a study of neurological immune-mediated disorders. TCRdb ran MiXCR on the 5' RACE reads and lists one entry per CDR3 protein. The repertoire holds 50,000 to 65,000 distinct CDR3 sequences, more than 3% seen once, with roughly 1.5% in the top ten. What was sequenced was PBMCs. These receptors originate from a man in his thirties or forties with multiple sclerosis.

This clonotype was counted many times. This chain uses TRBV19 with TRBJ1-1; possibly TRBD1 for D (6 bases). The length of the CDR3 is 13 residues. Trimming took off 9 bases at V and 6 bases at J, with 17 bases between the two ends. Germline lookup yields CDR1 LNHDA and CDR2 SQIVND (reference sequence). In nucleotides, the CDR3 is TGTGCCAGCCGAGACAGGATTTGGGCTGAAGCTTTCTTT. It encodes CASRDRIWAEAFF.

This clonotype has more than one count but fewer than ten. This sequence joins TRBV5-1 and TRBJ1-1; D call uncertain. Between the trimmed V and J ends, which lost 0 bases and 6 bases, there was a span of 15 bases. Germline assignment: CDR1 SGHRS and CDR2 YFSETQ. The CDR3 totals 15 residues. The CDR3 DNA reads TGCGCCAGCAGCTTGGCCCAGGTCCCTAGCGCTGAAGCTTTCTTT. It specifies CASSLAQVPSAEAFF.

This clonotype was observed at least ten times. The chain recombines TRBV21-1 with TRBJ1-2. TRBV21-1 corresponds to a pseudogene. CDR3 size: 16 residues. The DNA of the CDR3 is TGTGCCAGCAGCGAAAGGGCTTTGGAGGATTACTATGGCTACACCTTC. This sequence encodes CASSERALEDYYGYTF.

This clonotype was seen repeatedly, ten times or more. The chain carries TRBV27 and TRBJ2-7, with D maybe TRBD2 (6 bases). This CDR3 has 13 amino acids. Germline V lookup: CDR1 MNHEY, CDR2 SMNVEV (reference sequence). The V end was cut by 5 bases, the J end by 4 bases, with 12 bases between. CDR3 sequence: CASSRGGGYEQYF. The CDR3 DNA is TGTGCCAGCAGTCGCGGAGGAGGGTACGAGCAGTACTTC.

This clonotype was seen a few times. V gene TRBV20-1 combines with J gene TRBJ1-4; no clear D gene. CDR3 size: 13 residues. Trimming took off 6 bases at V and 8 bases at J, with 16 bases between the two ends. Looked up from germline, CDR1 is DFQATT and CDR2 is SNEGSKA (reference sequence). CDR3: CSARIPTGEKLFF. In DNA form, the CDR3 reads TGCAGTGCCAGGATACCAACGGGGGAAAAACTGTTTTTT.

This clonotype was counted between two and nine times. This rearrangement joins TRBV29-1 to TRBJ2-1; D gene uncertain. CDR3 length: 10 residues. Germline V gene sequence: CDR1 SQVTM, CDR2 ANQGSEA. Trimming removed 8 bases at V and 5 bases at J, with 7 bases between. CDR3 region: CSFGDNEQFF. The DNA for the CDR3 is TGCAGCTTTGGAGACAATGAGCAGTTCTTC.

This clonotype occurred many times. This chain connects TRBV5-5 to TRBJ1-2; a possible D gene is TRBD1 (5 bases). The CDR3 length is 15 residues. V lost 3 bases to trimming and J lost 4 bases, with 16 bases between them. The germline gives CDR1 SGHKS, CDR2 YYEKEE (reference sequence). The CDR3, as DNA: TGTGCCAGCAGCTCCTTGACAGCCCGGGGCTATGGCTACACCTTC. This encodes CASSSLTARGYGYTF.

There are many counts of this clonotype. The chain carries TRBV6-4 and TRBJ2-3; no definite D call. V gave up 0 bases and J gave up 1 base, with 8 bases separating them. The CDR3 contains 15 residues. Germline V lookup: CDR1 MRHNA, CDR2 SNTAGT. The CDR3 coding sequence is TGTGCCAGCAGTGACTCTCCGGGTGGCACAGATACGCAGTATTTT. Its translation is CASSDSPGGTDTQYF.

The genes are TRBV5-1 and TRBJ2-7; 11 nucleotides agree with TRBD2. CDR3 length: 19 residues. The germline V gene has CDR1 SGHRS and CDR2 YFSETQ. The trim removed 0 bases at V and 1 base at J, leaving 12 bases unmatched. The chain's CDR3 is CASSLGAQTGTSGSYEQYF. The CDR3 nucleotides are TGCGCCAGCAGCTTGGGCGCACAGACCGGGACTAGCGGATCCTACGAGCAGTACTTC.

This clonotype was detected many times. The J gene is TRBJ1-4, the V gene TRBV12-3 or TRBV12-4; tentative D call: TRBD1 (6 bases). The CDR3 is 15 residues long. Between the trimmed V and J ends, which lost 1 base and 8 bases, there was a span of 14 bases. The CDR3 sequence is CASSLGVGDMEKLFF. The CDR3 coding sequence is TGTGCCAGCAGTTTAGGCGTAGGGGACATGGAAAAACTGTTTTTT.

This clonotype came up many times. The gene calls are TRBV6-5 and TRBJ2-4; perhaps D is TRBD1 or TRBD2 (6 bases each). The CDR3 is 13 amino acids. Trimming took off 6 bases at V and 6 bases at J, with 12 bases between the two ends. The germline V gene has CDR1 MNHEY and CDR2 SVGAGI. The CDR3, as DNA: TGTGCCAGCAGGGGGGGCGGGGTAAACATTCAGTACTTC. This gives the protein CASRGGGVNIQYF.

This clonotype was detected ten times or more. This chain uses TRBV30 with TRBJ2-1, with a tentative D call TRBD1 (6 bases). CDR1 is GTSNPN and CDR2 is SVGIG in the germline V gene (reference sequence). The CDR3 contains 15 residues. Trimming cost V 0 bases and J 4 bases, with 13 bases left between them. The CDR3 DNA sequence: TGTGCCTGGAGTGTACAAGGGACATGGTACAATGAGCAGTTCTTC. It yields the protein CAWSVQGTWYNEQFF.

Many counts were recorded for this clonotype. The V gene is TRBV5-1, the J gene TRBJ2-7; D is possibly TRBD2 (6 bases). V was shortened by 4 bases and J by 7 bases, with 18 bases between the two germline ends. CDR1 SGHRS and CDR2 YFSETQ come from the germline V gene. The CDR3 contains 14 residues. CDR3 in amino acids: CASSPGGTYGEQYF. CDR3 in DNA: TGCGCCAGCAGCCCCGGGGGTACATATGGGGAGCAGTACTTC.

At least ten counts were recorded for this clonotype. The chain couples TRBV29-1 to TRBJ2-7, with TRBD1 matching over 8 bases. This CDR3 has 14 residues. The J segment lost 1 base and the V segment lost 7 bases, leaving 9 bases of the junction unmatched. Germline V gene data show CDR1 as SQVTM and CDR2 as ANQGSEA. CDR3 bases: TGCAGCGCCCAGGGACAGGAGAAGTCCTACGAGCAGTACTTC. It yields the protein CSAQGQEKSYEQYF.

This clonotype came up many times. This chain joins TRBV20-1 and TRBJ1-6, with TRBD1 identical over 10 bases. The germline CDR1 and CDR2 sequences are DFQATT and SNEGSKA (reference sequence). V lost 5 bases, J lost 7 bases, and 5 bases stayed unmatched. The length of the CDR3 is 14 residues. Written as DNA, the CDR3 is TGCAGTGCTGGTCCGACAGGGGGCAATTCACCCCTCCACTTT. It encodes CSAGPTGGNSPLHF.

This clonotype was counted ten times or more. This chain uses TRBV20-1 with TRBJ2-1; D perhaps matches TRBD2 (5 bases). The CDR3 consists of 15 residues. V lost 0 bases to trimming and J lost 0 bases, with 9 bases between them. The germline V gene encodes CDR1 DFQATT and CDR2 SNEGSKA (reference sequence). The CDR3 DNA is TGCAGTGCTAGAGATATAACTAGCTCCTACAATGAGCAGTTCTTC. It specifies CSARDITSSYNEQFF.

The sample holds many counts of this clonotype. The gene calls are TRBV5-1 and TRBJ2-1; TRBD1 aligns across 9 bases. Germline values: CDR1 SGHRS, CDR2 YFSETQ. The CDR3 extends over 15 amino acids. The trim removed 5 bases at V and 4 bases at J, leaving 7 bases unmatched. The CDR3 loop reads CASRIRDREYNEQFF. The CDR3 DNA follows: TGCGCCAGCAGAATCCGGGACAGGGAATACAATGAGCAGTTCTTC.

This clonotype came up many times. The V and J genes are TRBV29-1 and TRBJ2-3, with 13 bases fitting TRBD2. J lost 2 bases, V lost 4 bases, and 6 bases had no gene match. Germline V CDR1 and CDR2: SQVTM, ANQGSEA. The CDR3 loop spans 16 amino acids. CDR3 in amino acids: CSVGGGLAGTTDTQYF. In DNA form, the CDR3 reads TGCAGCGTTGGAGGGGGACTAGCGGGGACCACAGATACGCAGTATTTT.